Only one count was recorded for the clone carrying this TCR beta chain. These data belong to a study of blood T cell repertoires in COVID-19. The protocol was immunoSEQ multiplex PCR, while the TCRdb copy is restricted to in-frame clones and leaves out a portion. The profile shows about 99,000 clones, 88% of them singletons. Germline V lookup: CDR1 SGHTA, CDR2 FQGNSA. J was trimmed by 4 bases and V by 5 bases; bases with no gene match: 8. The CDR3 is made up of 15 amino acids. V usage is TRBV7-2 and J usage is TRBJ1-1; 9 nucleotides align to TRBD1. Sequences were obtained from peripheral blood. The receptor was derived from a human donor in a cohort sampled during active COVID-19. The CDR3 spells CASSPWTGVGTEAFF. The CDR3 coding sequence is TGTGCCAGCAGCCCTTGGACAGGGGTAGGCACTGAAGCTTTCTTT.